Sequencing of this T cell receptor beta chain was carried out in a study of blood T cells in healthy people across ages. On the study more broadly: Template switching recovered approximately one barcoded beta molecule for every two T cells.

Together with a sample-barcoded 5' primer, a J-beta primer mix was included in a second PCR lasting roughly 6 to 12 cycles. Each TCR beta cDNA got a 12-nucleotide random molecular identifier. TCRdb called the 5' RACE reads again in MiXCR, with one record for every CDR3 protein. Of some 900,000 distinct CDR3 sequences listed, roughly 48% were seen once; the top ten hold roughly an eighth. V shed 0 bases and J 0 bases; nucleotides not matched to a gene: 8. The CDR3 consists of 20 residues. Germline lookup yields CDR1 MNHEY and CDR2 SVGAGI. The sequencing input was blood. This TCR was recovered from a man younger than 40 in good health. This chain joins TRBV6-5 and TRBJ1-6, with 10 nucleotides matching TRBD1. The CDR3 loop is CASSYSTPGQGSSYNSPLHF. The CDR3 region has the DNA TGTGCCAGCAGTTACTCTACCCCGGGACAGGGGAGCTCCTATAATTCACCCCTCCACTTT.